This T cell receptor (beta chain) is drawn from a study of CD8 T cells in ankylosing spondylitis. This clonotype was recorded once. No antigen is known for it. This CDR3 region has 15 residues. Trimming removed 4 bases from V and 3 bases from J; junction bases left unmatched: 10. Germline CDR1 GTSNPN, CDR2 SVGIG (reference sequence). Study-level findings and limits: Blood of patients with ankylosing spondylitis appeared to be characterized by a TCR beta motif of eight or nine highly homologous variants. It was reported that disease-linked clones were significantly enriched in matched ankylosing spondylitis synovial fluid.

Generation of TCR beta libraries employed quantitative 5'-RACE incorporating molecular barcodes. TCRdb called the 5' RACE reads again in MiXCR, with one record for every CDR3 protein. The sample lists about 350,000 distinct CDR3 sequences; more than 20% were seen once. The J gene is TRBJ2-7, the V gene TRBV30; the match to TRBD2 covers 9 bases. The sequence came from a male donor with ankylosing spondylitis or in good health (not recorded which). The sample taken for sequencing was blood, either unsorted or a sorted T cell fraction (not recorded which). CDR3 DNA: TGTGCCTGGACTAACCAAGCGGGGGGCCACTACGAGCAGTACTTC. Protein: CAWTNQAGGHYEQYF.